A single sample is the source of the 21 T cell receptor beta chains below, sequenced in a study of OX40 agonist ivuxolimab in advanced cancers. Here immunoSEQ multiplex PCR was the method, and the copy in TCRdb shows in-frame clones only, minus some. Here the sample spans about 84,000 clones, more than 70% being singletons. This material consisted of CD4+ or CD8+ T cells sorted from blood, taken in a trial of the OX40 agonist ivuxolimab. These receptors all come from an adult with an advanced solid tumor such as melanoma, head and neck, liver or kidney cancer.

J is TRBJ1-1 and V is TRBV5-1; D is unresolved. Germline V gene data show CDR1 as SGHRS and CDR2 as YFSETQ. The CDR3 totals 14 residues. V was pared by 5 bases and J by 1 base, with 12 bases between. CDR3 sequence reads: CASRVGSENTEAFF. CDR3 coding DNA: TGCGCCAGCAGGGTTGGGTCCGAGAACACTGAAGCTTTCTTT.

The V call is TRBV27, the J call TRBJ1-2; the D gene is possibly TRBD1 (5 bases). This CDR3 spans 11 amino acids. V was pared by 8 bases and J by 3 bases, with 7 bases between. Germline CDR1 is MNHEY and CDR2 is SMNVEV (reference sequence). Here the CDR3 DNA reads TGTGCCAGCGGGACCTACTATGGCTACACCTTC. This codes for CASGTYYGYTF.

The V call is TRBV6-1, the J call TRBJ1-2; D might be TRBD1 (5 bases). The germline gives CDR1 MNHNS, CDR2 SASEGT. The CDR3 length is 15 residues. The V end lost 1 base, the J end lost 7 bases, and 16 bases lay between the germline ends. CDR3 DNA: TGTGCCAGCAGTGAAGTTCTCCCTGGGGCCATTGGCTACACCTTC. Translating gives CASSEVLPGAIGYTF.

The DNA of the CDR3 is TGCAGTGCTAGAGAAGCGGGGCAGTACTTC. This sequence encodes CSAREAGQYF. The chain has TRBV20-1 and TRBJ2-7; a weak D match, TRBD2 (6 bases). V was shortened by 0 bases and J by 9 bases, with 6 bases between the two germline ends. Per the germline V gene, CDR1 is DFQATT and CDR2 is SNEGSKA (reference sequence). This CDR3 has 10 amino acids.

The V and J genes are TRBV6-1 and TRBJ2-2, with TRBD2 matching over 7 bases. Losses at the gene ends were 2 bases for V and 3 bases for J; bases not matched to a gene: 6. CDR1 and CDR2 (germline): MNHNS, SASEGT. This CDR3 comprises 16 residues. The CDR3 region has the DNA TGTGCCAGCAGTGAAATCGGGGGGTTCTACACCGGGGAGCTGTTTTTT. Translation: CASSEIGGFYTGELFF.

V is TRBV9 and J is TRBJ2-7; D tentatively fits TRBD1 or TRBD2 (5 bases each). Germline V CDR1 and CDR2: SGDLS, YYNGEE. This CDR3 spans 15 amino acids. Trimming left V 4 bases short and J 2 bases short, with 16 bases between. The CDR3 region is CASSSRDGDPYEQYF. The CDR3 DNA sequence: TGTGCCAGCAGCTCTCGGGACGGGGACCCCTACGAGCAGTACTTC.

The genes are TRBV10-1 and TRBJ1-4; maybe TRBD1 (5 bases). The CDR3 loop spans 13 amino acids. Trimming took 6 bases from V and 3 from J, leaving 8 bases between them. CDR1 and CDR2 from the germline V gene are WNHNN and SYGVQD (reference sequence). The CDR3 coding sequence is TGCGCCAGCAGGCAGGGACCTAATGAAAAACTGTTTTTT. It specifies CASRQGPNEKLFF.

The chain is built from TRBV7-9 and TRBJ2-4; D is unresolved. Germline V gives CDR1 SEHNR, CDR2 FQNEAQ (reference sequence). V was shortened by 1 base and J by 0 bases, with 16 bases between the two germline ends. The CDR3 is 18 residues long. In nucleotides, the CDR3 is TGTGCCAGCAGCTTAGGGACCCGATCCCTGTTAGCCAAAAACATTCAGTACTTC. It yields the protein CASSLGTRSLLAKNIQYF.

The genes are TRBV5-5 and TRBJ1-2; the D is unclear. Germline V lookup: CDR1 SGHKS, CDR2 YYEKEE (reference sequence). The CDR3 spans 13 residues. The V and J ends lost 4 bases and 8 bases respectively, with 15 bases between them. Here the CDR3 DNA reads TGTGCCAGCAGCCAGGCGGGCTTTTGGGGCTACACCTTC. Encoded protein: CASSQAGFWGYTF.

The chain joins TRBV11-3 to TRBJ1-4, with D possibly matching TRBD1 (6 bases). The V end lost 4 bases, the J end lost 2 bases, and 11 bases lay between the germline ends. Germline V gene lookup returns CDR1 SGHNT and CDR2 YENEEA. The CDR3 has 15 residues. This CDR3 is CASSSGQSTNEKLFF. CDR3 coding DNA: TGTGCCAGCAGCTCCGGACAGTCGACTAATGAAAAACTGTTTTTT.

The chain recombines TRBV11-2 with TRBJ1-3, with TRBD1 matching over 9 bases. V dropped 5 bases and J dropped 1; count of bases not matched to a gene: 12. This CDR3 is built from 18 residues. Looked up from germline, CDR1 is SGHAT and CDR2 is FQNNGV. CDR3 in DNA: TGTGCCAGCAGCCGACGGACAGGGGCATCGGGGTCTGGAAACACCATATATTTT. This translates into CASSRRTGASGSGNTIYF.

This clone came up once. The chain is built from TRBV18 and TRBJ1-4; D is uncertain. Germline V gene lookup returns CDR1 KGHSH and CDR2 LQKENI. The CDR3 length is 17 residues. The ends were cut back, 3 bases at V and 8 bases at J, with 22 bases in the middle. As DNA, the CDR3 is TGTGCCAGCTCACCGTTTTTGACGGACCATGCTACCGAAAAACTGTTTTTT. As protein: CASSPFLTDHATEKLFF.

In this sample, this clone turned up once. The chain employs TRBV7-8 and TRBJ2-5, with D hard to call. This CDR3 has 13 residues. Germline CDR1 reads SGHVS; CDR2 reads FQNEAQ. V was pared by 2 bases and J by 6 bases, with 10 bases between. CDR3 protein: CASSLFLPQTQYF. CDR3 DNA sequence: TGTGCCAGCAGCTTATTTCTCCCACAGACCCAGTACTTC.

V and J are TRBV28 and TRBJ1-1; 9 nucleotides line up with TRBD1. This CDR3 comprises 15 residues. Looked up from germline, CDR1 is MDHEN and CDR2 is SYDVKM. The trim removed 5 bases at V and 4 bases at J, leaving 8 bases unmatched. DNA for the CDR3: TGTGCCAGCAGTACCGGGGGACAGGGTAGCACTGAAGCTTTCTTT. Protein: CASSTGGQGSTEAFF.

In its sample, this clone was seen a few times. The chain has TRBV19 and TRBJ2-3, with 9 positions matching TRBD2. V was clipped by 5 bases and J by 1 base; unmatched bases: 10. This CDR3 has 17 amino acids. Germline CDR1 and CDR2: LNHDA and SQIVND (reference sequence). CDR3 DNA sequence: TGTGCCAGTAGTCTCACGATCGAGCGGGGGGGCACAGATACGCAGTATTTT. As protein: CASSLTIERGGTDTQYF.

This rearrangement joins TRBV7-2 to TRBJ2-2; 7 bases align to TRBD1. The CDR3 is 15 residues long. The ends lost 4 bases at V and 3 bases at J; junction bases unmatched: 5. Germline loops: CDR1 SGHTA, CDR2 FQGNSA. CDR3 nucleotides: TGTGCCAGCAGCTCCTTGGGACAGTACACCGGGGAGCTGTTTTTT. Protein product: CASSSLGQYTGELFF.

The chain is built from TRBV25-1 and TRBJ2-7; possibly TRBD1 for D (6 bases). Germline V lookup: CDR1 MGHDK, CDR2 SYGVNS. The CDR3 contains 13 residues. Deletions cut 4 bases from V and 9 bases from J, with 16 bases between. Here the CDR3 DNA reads TGTGCCAGCAGTGCAACCGGGACAAGCGGGCAGTACGTC. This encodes CASSATGTSGQYV.

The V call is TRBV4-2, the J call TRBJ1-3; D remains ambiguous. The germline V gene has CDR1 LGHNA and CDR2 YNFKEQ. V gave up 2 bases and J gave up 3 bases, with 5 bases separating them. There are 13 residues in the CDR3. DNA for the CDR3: TGTGCCAGCAGCCAATGGGTTGGAAACACCATATATTTT. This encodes CASSQWVGNTIYF.

CDR3 region: CASSLEARKQPQHF. The CDR3 nucleotides are TGTGCCAGCAGCTTAGAGGCGCGGAAGCAGCCCCAGCATTTT. This chain uses TRBV7-2 with TRBJ1-5, with D unresolved. The V gene's germline CDR1 is SGHTA and CDR2 FQGNSA. The CDR3 is 14 amino acids. The V and J ends lost 1 base and 7 bases respectively, with 11 bases between them.

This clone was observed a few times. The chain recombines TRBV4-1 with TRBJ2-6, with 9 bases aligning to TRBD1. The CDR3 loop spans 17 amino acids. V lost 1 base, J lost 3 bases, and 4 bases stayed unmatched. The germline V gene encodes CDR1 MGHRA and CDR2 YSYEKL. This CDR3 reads CASSQATGGVGANVLTF. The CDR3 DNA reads TGCGCCAGCAGCCAAGCAACAGGGGGCGTTGGGGCCAACGTCCTGACTTTC.

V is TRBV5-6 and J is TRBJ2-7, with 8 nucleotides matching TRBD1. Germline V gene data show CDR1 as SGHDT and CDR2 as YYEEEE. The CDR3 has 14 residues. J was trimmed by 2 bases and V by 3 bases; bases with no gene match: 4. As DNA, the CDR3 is TGTGCCAGCAGCTCCGGGACAGGACCCTACGAGCAGTACGTC. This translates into CASSSGTGPYEQYV.